The present entry profiles one TCR beta chain with its context. These data are taken from a study of control samples from healthy donors and cancer patients. The length of the CDR3 is 15 residues. J gave up 5 bases and V 1 base, and 4 bases lay outside the gene matches. Per germline, CDR1 MNHNS and CDR2 SASEGT. Some clones are missing from TCRdb's copy, which holds only in-frame ones; the method was immunoSEQ multiplex PCR. The repertoire includes some 130,000 clones, roughly 92% of them detected once, and less than 6% sits in the top ten. The chain employs TRBV6-1 and TRBJ1-2; 10 bases line up with TRBD1. The sample consisted of blood. This clonotype was obtained from a man aged 18 to 29 in good health. CDR3 coding DNA: TGTGCCAGCAGTGAAGAGGGGACAGGGGCGTATGGCTACACCTTC. Translation gives CASSEEGTGAYGYTF.